The 14 T cell receptor beta chains reported below all come from one sample, sequenced in a study of shared clonotypes between healthy human individuals (dated by TCRdb to 2018 to 2020). CD8 naive samples were obtained by positive selection for CCR7 among CD45RO-negative cells, yielding a CD45RA+CCR7+ population from which TemRA cells were excluded. Library construction relied on the immunoSEQ multiplex PCR assay. In its TCRdb copy, this immuneACCESS table keeps in-frame sequences only and misses some clones. Where compared with another copy, unresolved V genes explain less than half of these, and the others have no known cause. The sample includes about 2.1 million clones, with 85% to 95% observed a single time. The top ten constitute approximately 1.6% of the sample. What was sequenced was naive CD8+ T cells from PBMCs. The intended sense of this specimen's cell subset or site label: CD45RA+CCR7+. These receptors originate from a man younger than 35 in good health. Some clones in this sample may be carry-over from other donors' samples.

The chain employs TRBV29-1 and TRBJ2-7; D perhaps matches TRBD2 (6 bases). The ends were cut back, 4 bases at V and 0 bases at J, with 13 bases in the middle. CDR1 and CDR2 (germline): SQVTM, ANQGSEA. The CDR3 loop spans 14 amino acids. The CDR3 here is CSVASPTSSYEQYF. The CDR3 DNA reads as TGCAGCGTTGCTTCCCCGACTAGCTCCTACGAGCAGTACTTC.

This chain links TRBV9 with TRBJ2-3, with 8 bases matching TRBD1. The length of the CDR3 is 17 residues. Germline V gives CDR1 SGDLS, CDR2 YYNGEE. V was pared by 3 bases and J by 2 bases, with 11 bases of the junction left unmatched. CDR3 DNA sequence: TGTGCCAGCAGCGCCCAGCCCCCGGACAGGGACACAGATACGCAGTATTTT. This codes for CASSAQPPDRDTDTQYF.

The CDR3 DNA follows: TGTGCCAGCAGTTTAGGCTCGGGAGAGCAGTACTTC. Protein product: CASSLGSGEQYF. The V call is TRBV27, the J call TRBJ2-7, with a weak D call TRBD2 (5 bases). The CDR3 contains 12 residues. CDR1 MNHEY and CDR2 SMNVEV come from the germline V gene (reference sequence). V lost 2 bases and J lost 7, with 9 bases in between.

V and J are TRBV15 and TRBJ2-3; 7 nucleotides align to TRBD2. The CDR3 runs to 16 residues. Per germline, CDR1 LNHNV and CDR2 YYDKDF (reference sequence). With V trimmed by 3 bases and J by 0 bases, 6 bases remained unmatched. This CDR3 reads CATSRHFSGSTDTQYF. The CDR3 bases are TGTGCCACCAGCAGGCACTTTAGCGGGAGCACAGATACGCAGTATTTT.

This clone has just one count. The chain is built from TRBV11-2 and TRBJ2-1; 8 bases align to TRBD2. V trimming: 4 bases; J trimming: 6 bases; junction bases outside the gene matches: 14. The CDR3 is 17 amino acids. CDR1 is SGHAT, CDR2 FQNNGV, per germline. DNA for the CDR3: TGTGCCAGCAGCTCCCCCGTAGCGGGAAGAGCAGTCAATGAGCAGTTCTTC. Its protein is CASSSPVAGRAVNEQFF.

This clone appeared once. This chain uses TRBV2 with TRBJ1-3; TRBD1 might be the D (6 bases). The CDR3 covers 11 residues. Germline V gene lookup returns CDR1 SNHLY and CDR2 FYNNEI. V was pared by 4 bases and J by 11 bases, with 9 bases between. The CDR3 protein is CASSAGAPIYF. CDR3 coding DNA: TGTGCCAGCAGTGCAGGGGCCCCCATATATTTT. The variable domain in full, with the rest retrieved from reference TRBV2 and TRBJ1-3, is EPEVTQTPSHQVTQMGQEVILRCVPISNHLYFYWYRQILGQKVEFLVSFYNNEISEKSEIFDDQFSVERPDGSNFTLKIRSTKLEDSAMYFCASSAGAPIYFGEGSWLTVV.

This chain uses TRBV28 with TRBJ1-5; TRBD1 matches at 8 bases. The germline V gene encodes CDR1 MDHEN and CDR2 SYDVKM. Germline trimming cut 7 bases from V and 2 bases from J; bases unmatched to any gene: 4. This CDR3 region has 14 residues. The CDR3 DNA sequence: TGTGCCAGCATTGGACAGGGCGGCAATCAGCCCCAGCATTTT. As protein: CASIGQGGNQPQHF.

About this clone itself: Other DNA sequences in the sample encode the same CDR3. The gene calls are TRBV27 and TRBJ2-5; D ambiguous. This CDR3 contains 14 residues. Per the germline V gene, CDR1 is MNHEY and CDR2 is SMNVEV (reference sequence). The V gene lost 3 bases and the J gene lost 1 base, with 9 bases spanning the gap. CDR3 region: CASSFLGSQETQYF. CDR3 DNA sequence: TGTGCCAGCAGTTTCCTCGGGTCCCAAGAGACCCAGTACTTC.

This chain connects TRBV6-5 to TRBJ1-5; D is uncertain. Trimming took 1 base from V and 8 from J, leaving 9 bases between them. This CDR3 comprises 13 residues. The germline V gene has CDR1 MNHEY and CDR2 SVGAGI. The CDR3 DNA sequence: TGTGCCAGCAGTTACTTCAGGACGGAGCCCCAGCATTTT. The encoded protein is CASSYFRTEPQHF.

The chain links TRBV7-9 to TRBJ2-7; D possibly uses TRBD1 or TRBD2 (7 bases each). Trimming took 3 bases from V and 7 from J, leaving 13 bases between them. This CDR3 is 13 amino acids long. The germline CDR1 and CDR2 sequences are SEHNR and FQNEAQ (reference sequence). The CDR3 coding sequence is TGTGCCAGCAGCTTCCAGGGGGAGGGGGAGCAGTACTTC. Protein: CASSFQGEGEQYF.

V usage is TRBV11-2 and J usage is TRBJ2-7, with D possibly being TRBD1 (6 bases). The ends were cut back, 6 bases at V and 1 base at J, with 16 bases in the middle. This CDR3 has 15 residues. Germline V gene lookup returns CDR1 SGHAT and CDR2 FQNNGV. The CDR3 loop reads CASRYTGSPSYEQYF. In nucleotides, the CDR3 is TGTGCCAGCAGGTATACAGGGTCTCCATCCTACGAGCAGTACTTC.

This clone was counted a single time. The rearrangement uses TRBV4-3 and TRBJ2-7; a possible D gene is TRBD2 (5 bases). In germline, CDR1 is LGHNA, CDR2 YSLEER. V lost 0 bases and J 2 bases, leaving 14 bases between the germline ends. The CDR3 is made up of 16 amino acids. The CDR3 DNA reads TGCGCCAGCAGCCAAGATTTCAGCGGAGAAGCCTACGAGCAGTACTTC. Translating it yields CASSQDFSGEAYEQYF.

The chain carries TRBV28 and TRBJ2-2; D may match TRBD1 or TRBD2 (5 bases each). Between the trimmed V and J ends, which lost 6 bases and 4 bases, there was a span of 15 bases. There are 15 residues in the CDR3. The germline gives CDR1 MDHEN, CDR2 SYDVKM. CDR3 bases: TGTGCCAGCAGCCGGCCCAGGGCGGGCACCGGGGAGCTGTTTTTT. Protein: CASSRPRAGTGELFF.

The V and J genes are TRBV5-1 and TRBJ2-1; D perhaps matches TRBD2 (5 bases). Per the germline V gene, CDR1 is SGHRS and CDR2 is YFSETQ. The CDR3 length is 15 residues. Trimming removed 3 bases at V and 5 bases at J, with 15 bases between. This CDR3 reads CASSYLGVRDNEQFF. In nucleotides, the CDR3 is TGCGCCAGCAGCTATCTGGGAGTACGGGACAATGAGCAGTTCTTC.